The rows below give T cell receptor beta chains drawn from one sample of a study of shared T cell receptors in the human thymus. Measured with immunoSEQ multiplex PCR; TCRdb has only the in-frame clones, and not every one. This table has more than 550,000 clones, 80% to 90% appearing once. These data were also filed under a second study, of human thymus T cells.

The sample comprised thymocytes. These receptors were taken from a girl under three years old with a congenital heart defect. Both conserved end residues are trimmed from each CDR3. Clone sizes are given selectively: once, few, many, or a class where the clone is expanded.

j_call clone_size v_call cdr3_aa
TRBJ1-1 - TRBV20-1 SAWRNTEAF
TRBJ2-7 - TRBV27 ASSSDRLEQY
TRBJ2-3 - TRBV10-1 ASSLTRATGSSTDTQY
TRBJ2-1 - TRBV7-7 ASSSTSGASYNEQF
TRBJ1-1 - TRBV14 ASSPNHLRQGVANTEAF
TRBJ2-5 - TRBV30 AWSVVLASEETQY
TRBJ2-7 - TRBV19 ASRMTRPSSYEQY
TRBJ1-2 - TRBV28 ASSRHPGVWGYT
TRBJ2-3 few TRBV4-1 ASSQLLAGVTDTQY
TRBJ1-1 once TRBV29-1 SVEVVRSRDRVPTEAF
TRBJ2-1 - TRBV29-1 SHRRGGPKYDEQF
TRBJ1-1 - TRBV6-1 ASSEARRRVGTEAF
TRBJ2-7 - TRBV5-4 ASSIGTGAPEQY
- - TRBV11-2 ASSLHTGDPAYEQY